These 27 T cell receptor beta chains were sequenced from one sample in a study of neurological immune-mediated disorders. TCRdb fed the 5' RACE reads into MiXCR, producing one record per CDR3 protein. The table includes 40,000 or so distinct CDR3 sequences, under 9.5% detected once. The sequenced sample was PBMCs. These receptor sequences come from a woman aged 40-49 years in good health.

This clonotype was picked up many times. The gene calls are TRBV20-1 and TRBJ1-5; D is unclear. This CDR3 has 14 residues. The V gene's germline CDR1 is DFQATT and CDR2 SNEGSKA (reference sequence). V lost 5 bases and J lost 3, with 14 bases in between. CDR3 protein: CSALDLRANQPQHF. The CDR3 DNA sequence: TGCAGTGCTCTGGACCTGAGGGCCAATCAGCCCCAGCATTTT.

This clonotype was seen many times. The V call is TRBV28, the J call TRBJ2-7; tentative D call: TRBD1 (6 bases). V shed 6 bases and J shed 2 bases, with 23 bases lying between them. Germline CDR1 MDHEN, CDR2 SYDVKM. This CDR3 spans 17 amino acids. CDR3: CASSPIRGSNPPYEQYV. Written as DNA, the CDR3 is TGTGCCAGCAGCCCAATTAGGGGGTCCAACCCCCCCTACGAGCAGTACGTC.

This clonotype was recorded many times. The chain carries TRBV14 and TRBJ1-1; a weak D match, TRBD1 (6 bases). CDR1 is SGHDN, CDR2 FVKESK, per germline. V was shortened by 6 bases and J by 3 bases, with 14 bases between the two germline ends. The CDR3 runs to 14 residues. The DNA of the CDR3 is TGTGCCAGCAGTCCTAGGGGGGTGGACACTGAAGCTTTCTTT. Translated, it gives CASSPRGVDTEAFF.

J is TRBJ2-2 and V is TRBV29-1; 8 nucleotides match TRBD2. The V and J ends lost 7 bases and 5 bases, in that order; junction bases with no gene match: 3. The CDR3 extends over 12 amino acids. Germline CDR1 is SQVTM and CDR2 is ANQGSEA. In nucleotides, the CDR3 is TGCAGCGCCGGGAGGGGGACCGGGGAGCTGTTTTTT. Amino acid sequence: CSAGRGTGELFF.

The table lists this clonotype with many counts. V is TRBV6-5 and J is TRBJ1-1; 8 bases are a match to TRBD1. CDR3 length equals 14 residues. V lost 5 bases and J lost 1; bases outside the gene matches: 3. Per the germline V gene, CDR1 is MNHEY and CDR2 is SVGAGI. Here the CDR3 reads CASSHGTGNTEAFF. In DNA form, the CDR3 reads TGTGCCAGCAGTCACGGGACAGGGAACACTGAAGCTTTCTTT.

This clonotype was picked up many times. V usage is TRBV3-1 and J usage is TRBJ2-1, with unresolved D. The CDR3 has 15 amino acids. V was shortened by 4 bases and J by 1 base, with 11 bases between the two germline ends. Looked up from germline, CDR1 is LGHDT and CDR2 is YNNKEL (reference sequence). In nucleotides, the CDR3 is TGTGCCAGCAGCCCCGCGTGGGTATCCTACAATGAGCAGTTCTTC. It codes for CASSPAWVSYNEQFF.

The V and J genes are TRBV29-1 and TRBJ2-7; the D is unclear. The V end was cut by 7 bases, the J end by 0 bases, with 7 bases between. The CDR3 spans 11 residues. Germline CDR1 is SQVTM and CDR2 is ANQGSEA. The CDR3 reads CSASSSYEQYF. In nucleotides, the CDR3 is TGCAGCGCCTCCTCCTCCTACGAGCAGTACTTC.

This clonotype occurred many times. V gene TRBV4-1 combines with J gene TRBJ1-4, with D uncertain. This CDR3 contains 16 residues. Germline assignment: CDR1 MGHRA and CDR2 YSYEKL. The V end was cut by 4 bases, the J end by 0 bases, with 12 bases between. The chain's CDR3 is CASSRPPDSTNEKLFF. CDR3 bases: TGCGCCAGCAGCCGGCCCCCGGACTCAACTAATGAAAAACTGTTTTTT.

This clonotype was seen at least ten times. The rearrangement links TRBV29-1 to TRBJ1-5; D unresolved. Trimming shortened V by 0 bases and J by 3 bases, and 6 bases separated the two germline ends. From germline, CDR1 is SQVTM and CDR2 ANQGSEA. The CDR3 is 13 residues long. This CDR3 reads CSVEETPNQPQHF. DNA of the CDR3: TGCAGCGTTGAAGAAACCCCCAATCAGCCCCAGCATTTT. Complete variable domain (other parts from reference TRBV29-1 and TRBJ1-5): SAVISQKPSRDICQRGTSLTIQCQVDSQVTMMFWYRQQPGQSLTLIATANQGSEATYESGFVIDKFPISRPNLTFSTLTVSNMSPEDSSIYLCSVEETPNQPQHFGDGTRLSIL.

In this sample, this clonotype turned up many times. V and J are TRBV28 and TRBJ2-4; perhaps TRBD1 as D (6 bases). The CDR3 runs to 16 residues. Germline V lookup: CDR1 MDHEN, CDR2 SYDVKM. The ends were cut back, 6 bases at V and 0 bases at J, with 15 bases in the middle. CDR3 sequence: CASSPTGRLAKNIQYF. The CDR3 nucleotides read TGTGCCAGCAGCCCGACAGGTCGCCTAGCCAAAAACATTCAGTACTTC.

There are many counts of this clonotype. This sequence joins TRBV5-1 and TRBJ2-7; D remains ambiguous. Germline CDR1 and CDR2: SGHRS and YFSETQ. The V end lost 2 bases, the J end lost 3 bases, and 12 bases lay between the germline ends. The CDR3 spans 14 residues. CDR3 coding DNA: TGCGCCAGCAGCTTTAGGGCCCCCAGCTACGAGCAGTACTTC. The encoded protein is CASSFRAPSYEQYF.

Ten or more counts support this clonotype. This sequence joins TRBV29-1 and TRBJ2-4, with TRBD1 matching 7 bases. The germline gives CDR1 SQVTM, CDR2 ANQGSEA. The CDR3 runs to 13 residues. The V segment lost 7 bases and the J segment 10 bases; nucleotides outside the gene matches: 13. CDR3 nucleotides: TGCAGCGCGCAACAGGGGACCCAGGGGATTCAGTACTTC. This codes for CSAQQGTQGIQYF.

This clonotype appeared many times. The V call is TRBV11-2, the J call TRBJ2-7, with 12 bases identical to TRBD2. Trimming at V came to 2 bases and at J to 0 bases, leaving 8 bases not matched to a gene. The CDR3 extends over 18 amino acids. From germline, CDR1 is SGHAT and CDR2 FQNNGV. CDR3 DNA sequence: TGTGCCAGCAGCTTATTCCCGACTAGCGGGGGATTCTCCTACGAGCAGTACGTC. Translation: CASSLFPTSGGFSYEQYV.

This clonotype was seen ten or more times. The J gene is TRBJ1-3, the V gene TRBV9; D not certain. V gave up 5 bases and J gave up 3 bases, with 9 bases separating them. The CDR3 runs to 13 residues. Germline values: CDR1 SGDLS, CDR2 YYNGEE. CDR3 amino acids: CASSGGLGNTIYF. CDR3 DNA sequence: TGTGCCAGCAGTGGTGGTCTTGGAAACACCATATATTTT. The whole variable domain, filled in from reference TRBV9 and TRBJ1-3, reads DSGVTQTPKHLITATGQRVTLRCSPRSGDLSVYWYQQSLDQGLQFLIQYYNGEERAKGNILERFSAQQFPDLHSELNLSSLELGDSALYFCASSGGLGNTIYFGEGSWLTVV.

This clonotype appeared many times. The chain combines TRBV7-2 with TRBJ2-3; 7 positions match TRBD1. CDR3 length: 15 residues. The V gene end was trimmed by 5 bases and the J gene end by 0 bases; junction bases not matched to a gene: 5. Germline CDR1 is SGHTA and CDR2 is FQGNSA. Written as DNA, the CDR3 is TGTGCCAGCAGCATAGACAGGGCTAGCACAGATACGCAGTATTTT. Residues: CASSIDRASTDTQYF.

By sample fraction, this clonotype is medium-sized. The chain joins TRBV10-3 to TRBJ2-1, with 7 nucleotides matching TRBD1. This CDR3 region has 14 residues. V shed 0 bases and J 10 bases; nucleotides not matched to a gene: 6. The germline CDR1 and CDR2 sequences are ENHRY and SYGVKD. The CDR3 here is CAISESTGLLEQFF. The CDR3 coding sequence is TGTGCCATCAGTGAGTCGACAGGGCTCTTGGAGCAGTTCTTC.

Concerning this clonotype: This could be a read error, since a much larger clone is one nucleotide away. The chain couples TRBV29-1 to TRBJ1-1; perhaps TRBD1 as D (6 bases). Germline CDR1 and CDR2: SQVTM and ANQGSEA. The CDR3 is made up of 11 amino acids. The CDR3 is CSVLRDTEDFF. As DNA, the CDR3 is TGCAGCGTTCTTCGGGACACTGAAGATTTCTTT.

This clonotype came up many times. V usage is TRBV6-6 and J usage is TRBJ1-5, with unresolved D. V was pared by 5 bases and J by 2 bases, with 10 bases between. The CDR3 consists of 14 residues. Germline V lookup: CDR1 MNHNY, CDR2 SVGAGI (reference sequence). CDR3 sequence reads: CASSPVDGNQPQHF. The CDR3 DNA follows: TGTGCCAGCAGTCCGGTCGACGGCAATCAGCCCCAGCATTTT.

This clonotype has a count of ten or more. The chain employs TRBV7-9 and TRBJ1-5, with D maybe TRBD1 (5 bases). Per germline, CDR1 SEHNR and CDR2 FQNEAQ (reference sequence). Trimming stripped 3 bases from V and 11 bases from J, with 17 bases between. The CDR3 is made up of 14 amino acids. The CDR3: CASSFGTQQSAQHF. The CDR3 nucleotides read TGTGCCAGCAGCTTCGGGACCCAGCAATCAGCCCAGCATTTT.

This clonotype is deemed medium-sized (0.01 to 0.1%). The gene calls are TRBV5-6 and TRBJ2-2, with D unclear. Germline V CDR1 and CDR2: SGHDT, YYEEEE. V lost 2 bases to trimming and J lost 0 bases, with 8 bases between them. This CDR3 has 15 amino acids. The CDR3 region has the DNA TGTGCCAGCAGCTTCGGCGTCGCGAACACCGGGGAGCTGTTTTTT. It specifies CASSFGVANTGELFF.

In this sample, this clonotype turned up many times. V is TRBV2 and J is TRBJ2-1, with D possibly TRBD1 on 6 matching bases. With 5 bases removed from V and 5 bases from J, the gap between germline ends came to 16 bases. Looked up from germline, CDR1 is SNHLY and CDR2 is FYNNEI. The CDR3 length is 15 residues. CDR3: CASSTPSTGNNEQFF. CDR3 in DNA: TGTGCCAGCAGTACACCATCTACAGGGAACAATGAGCAGTTCTTC.

This clonotype was found many times. The rearrangement joins TRBV6-6 to TRBJ1-4; 9 bases map to TRBD1. The CDR3 has 14 residues. Germline CDR1 is MNHNY and CDR2 is SVGAGI (reference sequence). V trimming: 5 bases; J trimming: 7 bases; junction bases outside the gene matches: 5. Here the CDR3 reads CASSRDREAEKLFF. For the CDR3, the DNA is TGTGCCAGCAGTCGGGACAGGGAGGCTGAAAAACTGTTTTTT.

This clonotype was counted ten times or more. The chain couples TRBV5-1 to TRBJ2-3, with TRBD2 identical over 9 bases. Losses at the gene ends were 3 bases for V and 9 bases for J; bases not matched to a gene: 17. This CDR3 has 17 amino acids. The germline CDR1 and CDR2 sequences are SGHRS and YFSETQ. In DNA, the CDR3 is TGCGCCAGCAGCTCCGAAGTCGGACTAGCGAGGTTCGGGACGCAGTATTTT. Protein: CASSSEVGLARFGTQYF.

The sample holds many counts of this clonotype. The V call is TRBV19, the J call TRBJ2-1; 7 nucleotides align to TRBD1. Germline V gene sequence: CDR1 LNHDA, CDR2 SQIVND (reference sequence). V shed 4 bases and J 0 bases; nucleotides not matched to a gene: 0. The CDR3 is made up of 14 amino acids. The CDR3 DNA reads as TGTGCCAGTAGTACAGGGGGCTCCTACAATGAGCAGTTCTTC. Translating it yields CASSTGGSYNEQFF. Variable domain in full (rest from reference TRBV19 and TRBJ2-1): DGGITQSPKYLFRKEGQNVTLSCEQNLNHDAMYWYRQDPGQGLRLIYYSQIVNDFQKGDIAEGYSVSREKKESFPLTVTSAQKNPTAFYLCASSTGGSYNEQFFGPGTRLTVL.

This clonotype was seen many times. The gene calls are TRBV5-1 and TRBJ2-7; no reliable D call. The length of the CDR3 is 11 residues. V was clipped by 4 bases and J by 4 bases, with 6 bases between them. Per germline, CDR1 SGHRS and CDR2 YFSETQ. The CDR3 bases are TGCGCCAGCAGCCTCGAGTACGAGCAGTACTTC. This sequence encodes CASSLEYEQYF. The full variable domain, with the rest looked up from reference TRBV5-1 and TRBJ2-7, is KAGVTQTPRYLIKTRGQQVTLSCSPISGHRSVSWYQQTPGQGLQFLFEYFSETQRNKGNFPGRFSGRQFSNSRSEMNVSTLELGDSALYLCASSLEYEQYFGPGTRLTVT.

This clonotype appeared many times. V is TRBV7-9 and J is TRBJ2-7; D could derive from TRBD1 or TRBD2 (7 bases each). CDR3 length equals 15 residues. V gave up 5 bases and J gave up 2 bases, with 16 bases separating them. CDR1 is SEHNR, CDR2 FQNEAQ, per germline (reference sequence). DNA for the CDR3: TGTGCCAGCAGCCAGGGGGGGTTGGTCCCCTACGAGCAGTACTTC. Protein product: CASSQGGLVPYEQYF. Based on the CDR3 plus reference TRBV7-9 and TRBJ2-7, the full variable domain is DTGVSQNPRHKITKRGQNVTFRCDPISEHNRLYWYRQTLGQGPEFLTYFQNEAQLEKSRLLSDRFSAERPKGSFSTLEIQRTEQGDSAMYLCASSQGGLVPYEQYFGPGTRLTVT.

This clonotype was counted at least ten times. As DNA, the CDR3 is TGTGCCATCAGTGATTCGGGGAGCACAGATACGCAGTATTTT. This gives the protein CAISDSGSTDTQYF. V and J are TRBV10-3 and TRBJ2-3; possible D gene TRBD2, 5 bases. Germline CDR1 is ENHRY and CDR2 is SYGVKD. Trimming took off 3 bases at V and 0 bases at J, with 7 bases between the two ends. The CDR3 contains 14 residues.